Listed below are T cell receptor beta chains from one sample, sequenced in a study of blood T cell repertoires in COVID-19. Using immunoSEQ multiplex PCR, the repertoire was profiled, and TCRdb retains in-frame clones only, with some absent. The sample shows about 300,000 clones, around 86% of them seen only once. Sequenced input: PBMCs or T cells enriched from blood (not recorded which). The source of these receptors is a woman under 30 who had recovered from COVID-19. Both conserved end residues are part of each CDR3.

v_call	j_call	cdr3_aa
TRBV12-5	TRBJ2-3	CASGPGTANWDTQYF
TRBV5-1	TRBJ1-1	CASSPERAATEAFF
TRBV4-1	TRBJ2-7	CASSQRPGQGTYEQYF
TRBV12-2	TRBJ1-6	CASRLGRSEGPLHF
TRBV7-3	TRBJ2-3	CASSLTPGWTDTQYF
TRBV12-3/TRBV12-4	TRBJ1-2	CASTDSNDGYTF
TRBV19	TRBJ1-1	CASSFDRPMNTEAFF
TRBV2	TRBJ1-2	CASRGQAQDYGYTF
TRBV28	TRBJ1-1	CASSMGQKNTEAFF
TRBV27	TRBJ1-1	CASSLETVRDTEAFF
TRBV5-6	TRBJ2-2	CASSSWASLGGELFF
TRBV19	TRBJ1-2	CASSNAPDRGYDGYTF
TRBV12-3/TRBV12-4	TRBJ1-2	CASSVSGSYGYTF
TRBV11-3	TRBJ2-3	CASSLGTSRQDTQYF
TRBV27	TRBJ2-1	CASSAKGLSYNEQFF
TRBV6-5	TRBJ2-5	CASRQQQGYGTQYF
TRBV18	TRBJ2-1	CASSEGLAGSYNEQFF
TRBV2	TRBJ1-4	CASRGQGASNGKLFF
TRBV5-1	TRBJ2-5	CASSDPKRVSETQYF
TRBV18	TRBJ1-1	CASSPRGAPGDTEAFF
TRBV12-3/TRBV12-4	TRBJ2-3	CASSLDQRGPQYF
TRBV9	TRBJ1-2	CASSRPDRGYYGYTF
TRBV20-1	TRBJ1-2	CSASPRGTYSGYTF
TRBV7-3	TRBJ1-1	CASRQTGNTEAFF
TRBV2	TRBJ1-3	CASSGQGRNTIYF
TRBV6-4	TRBJ2-2	CASSEGGATGELFF
TRBV27	TRBJ2-5	CASSLFGPTGETQYF
TRBV9	TRBJ2-7	CASSTNFYEQYF
TRBV28	TRBJ1-6	CASSFPPGQANSPLHF
TRBV7-9	TRBJ1-3	CASSLSTGGNTIYF
TRBV7-8	TRBJ2-7	CASSLDFAYEQYF
TRBV5-1	TRBJ1-1	CASSLPGQGVEAFF
TRBV7-8	TRBJ2-7	CASSLDRGSNEQYF
TRBV9	TRBJ2-1	CASSVYGRGRDEQFF
TRBV7-7	TRBJ2-5	CASSLSTGKRETQYF
TRBV30	TRBJ2-1	CAGIPGYNEQFF
TRBV30	TRBJ2-3	CAWRLAGGFTQYF
TRBV28	TRBJ2-3	CASSGTSGYTDTQYF
TRBV12-3/TRBV12-4	TRBJ2-7	CASRPQGAYEQYF
TRBV10-3	TRBJ1-2	CAIRGILYGYTF
TRBV3-1/TRBV3-2	TRBJ2-2	CASSPLRVNTGELFF
TRBV25-1	TRBJ1-2	CASSRQGHGYTF